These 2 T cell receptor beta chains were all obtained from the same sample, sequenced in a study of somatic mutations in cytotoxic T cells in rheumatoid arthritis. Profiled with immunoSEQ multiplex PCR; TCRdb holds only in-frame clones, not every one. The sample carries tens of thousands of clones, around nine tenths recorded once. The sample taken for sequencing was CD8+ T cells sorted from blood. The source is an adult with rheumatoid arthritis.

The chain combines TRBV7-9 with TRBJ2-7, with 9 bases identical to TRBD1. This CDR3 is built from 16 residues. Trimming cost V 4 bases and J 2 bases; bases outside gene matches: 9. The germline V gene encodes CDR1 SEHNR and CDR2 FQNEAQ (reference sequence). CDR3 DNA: TGTGCCAGCAGCTCCCCCACTGGGACAGGGACCTACGAGCAGTACTTC. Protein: CASSSPTGTGTYEQYF. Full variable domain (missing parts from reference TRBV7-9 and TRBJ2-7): DTGVSQNPRHKITKRGQNVTFRCDPISEHNRLYWYRQTLGQGPEFLTYFQNEAQLEKSRLLSDRFSAERPKGSFSTLEIQRTEQGDSAMYLCASSSPTGTGTYEQYFGPGTRLTVT.

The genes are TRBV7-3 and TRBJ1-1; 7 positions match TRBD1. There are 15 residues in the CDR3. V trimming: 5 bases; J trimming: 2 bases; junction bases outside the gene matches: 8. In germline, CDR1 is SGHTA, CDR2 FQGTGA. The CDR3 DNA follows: TGTGCCAGCAGCCTCCAGGGGGGGGGAAACACTGAAGCTTTCTTT. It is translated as CASSLQGGGNTEAFF. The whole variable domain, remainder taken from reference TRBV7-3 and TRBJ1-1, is GAGVSQTPSNKVTEKGKYVELRCDPISGHTALYWYRQSLGQGPEFLIYFQGTGAADDSGLPNDRFFAVRPEGSVSTLKIQRTERGDSAVYLCASSLQGGGNTEAFFGQGTRLTVV.